This TCR beta chain was found in a study of blood T cell repertoires in COVID-19. Study background: The samples span acute and convalescent COVID-19 from the United States, Italy and Spain. PBMCs, B-cell-depleted T cells, or T cells were the source of the cDNA or gDNA that made up the material.

V shed 4 bases, J shed 1 base, and the junction held 3 bases outside the gene matches. Germline CDR1 LNHDA, CDR2 SQIVND (reference sequence). This CDR3 has 15 amino acids. Source study methods: Using reference gene primer amplification, nucleated cell counts were estimated. Using immunoSEQ multiplex PCR, the repertoire was profiled, and TCRdb retains in-frame clones only, with some absent. V and J calls and clone size follow that table, whereas D and trimming were derived from the DNA. The sample has some 70,000 clones, roughly 82% seen once. The receptor's source is a man aged 55 to 70 with acute or convalescent COVID-19. The rearrangement uses TRBV19 and TRBJ2-5, with TRBD2 identical over 10 bases. Sequenced sample: peripheral blood. The CDR3 spells CASSNSGGTQETQYF. DNA of the CDR3: TGTGCCAGTAGTAATAGCGGGGGGACCCAAGAGACCCAGTACTTC. Variable domain in full (rest from reference TRBV19 and TRBJ2-5): DGGITQSPKYLFRKEGQNVTLSCEQNLNHDAMYWYRQDPGQGLRLIYYSQIVNDFQKGDIAEGYSVSREKKESFPLTVTSAQKNPTAFYLCASSNSGGTQETQYFGPGTRLLVL.